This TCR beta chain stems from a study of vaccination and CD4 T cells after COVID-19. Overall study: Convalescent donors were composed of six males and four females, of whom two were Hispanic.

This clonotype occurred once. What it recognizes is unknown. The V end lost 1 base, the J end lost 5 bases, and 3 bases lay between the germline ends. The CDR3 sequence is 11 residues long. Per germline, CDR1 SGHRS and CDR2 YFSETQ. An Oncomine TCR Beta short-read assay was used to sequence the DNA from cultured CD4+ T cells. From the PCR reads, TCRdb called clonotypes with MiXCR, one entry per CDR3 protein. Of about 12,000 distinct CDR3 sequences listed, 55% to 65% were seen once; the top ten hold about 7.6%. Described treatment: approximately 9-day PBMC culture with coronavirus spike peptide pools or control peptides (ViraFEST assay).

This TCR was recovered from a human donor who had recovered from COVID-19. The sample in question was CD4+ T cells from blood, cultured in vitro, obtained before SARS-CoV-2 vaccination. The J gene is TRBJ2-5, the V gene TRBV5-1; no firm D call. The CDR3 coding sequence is TGCGCCAGCAGCTTGACTGAGACCCAGTACTTC. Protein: CASSLTETQYF.